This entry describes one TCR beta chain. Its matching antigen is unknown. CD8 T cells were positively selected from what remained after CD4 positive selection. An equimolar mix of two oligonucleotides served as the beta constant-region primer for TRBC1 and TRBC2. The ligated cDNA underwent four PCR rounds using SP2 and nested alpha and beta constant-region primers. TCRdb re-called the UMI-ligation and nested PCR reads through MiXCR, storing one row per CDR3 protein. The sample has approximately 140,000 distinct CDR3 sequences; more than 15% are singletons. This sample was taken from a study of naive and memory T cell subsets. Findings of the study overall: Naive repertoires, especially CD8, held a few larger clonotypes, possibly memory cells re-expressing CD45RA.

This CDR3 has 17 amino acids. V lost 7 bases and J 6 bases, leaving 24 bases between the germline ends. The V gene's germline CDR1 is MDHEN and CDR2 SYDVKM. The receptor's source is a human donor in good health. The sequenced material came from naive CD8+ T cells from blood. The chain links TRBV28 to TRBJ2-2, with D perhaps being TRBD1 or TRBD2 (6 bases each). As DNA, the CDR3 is TGTGCCAGCACTAAATGGGGGGCAGGGTGGAGCGCCGGGGAGCTGTTTTTT. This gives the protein CASTKWGAGWSAGELFF.